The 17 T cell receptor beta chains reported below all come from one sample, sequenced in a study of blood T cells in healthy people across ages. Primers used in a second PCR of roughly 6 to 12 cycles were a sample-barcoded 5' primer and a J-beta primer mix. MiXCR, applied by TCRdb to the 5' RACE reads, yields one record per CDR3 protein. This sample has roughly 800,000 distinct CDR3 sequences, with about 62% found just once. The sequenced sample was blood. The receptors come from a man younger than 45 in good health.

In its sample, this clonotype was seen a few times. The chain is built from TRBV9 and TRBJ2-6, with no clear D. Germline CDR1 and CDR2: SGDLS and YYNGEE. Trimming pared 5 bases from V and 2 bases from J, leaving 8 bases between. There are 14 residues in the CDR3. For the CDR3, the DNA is TGTGCCAGCAGTCCCGCAACTGGGGCCAACGTCCTGACTTTC. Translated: CASSPATGANVLTF.

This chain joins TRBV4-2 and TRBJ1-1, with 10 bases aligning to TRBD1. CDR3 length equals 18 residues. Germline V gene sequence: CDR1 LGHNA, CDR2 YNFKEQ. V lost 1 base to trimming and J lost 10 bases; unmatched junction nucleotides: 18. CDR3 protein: CASSQAWIGDRGSIGAFF. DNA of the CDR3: TGTGCCAGCAGCCAAGCTTGGATCGGGGACAGGGGTTCGATCGGAGCTTTCTTT.

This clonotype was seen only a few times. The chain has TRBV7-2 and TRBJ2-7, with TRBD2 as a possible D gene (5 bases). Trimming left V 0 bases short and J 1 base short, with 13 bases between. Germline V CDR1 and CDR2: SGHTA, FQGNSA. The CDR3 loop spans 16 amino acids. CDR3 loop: CASSLAGRGSSYEQYF. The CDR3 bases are TGTGCCAGCAGCTTAGCGGGAAGAGGGTCTTCCTACGAGCAGTACTTC.

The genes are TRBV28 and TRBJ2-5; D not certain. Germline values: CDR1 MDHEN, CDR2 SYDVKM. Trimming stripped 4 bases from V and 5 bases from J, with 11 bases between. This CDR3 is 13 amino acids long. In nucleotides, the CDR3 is TGTGCCAGCAGTTGGGCTGGACGCGAGACCCAGTACTTC. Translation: CASSWAGRETQYF. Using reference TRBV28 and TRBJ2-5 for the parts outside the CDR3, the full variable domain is DVKVTQSSRYLVKRTGEKVFLECVQDMDHENMFWYRQDPGLGLRLIYFSYDVKMKEKGDIPEGYSVSREKKERFSLILESASTNQTSMYLCASSWAGRETQYFGPGTRLLVL.

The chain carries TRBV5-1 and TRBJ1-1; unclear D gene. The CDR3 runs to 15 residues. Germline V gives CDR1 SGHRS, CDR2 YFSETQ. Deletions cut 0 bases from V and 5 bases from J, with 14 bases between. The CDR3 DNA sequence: TGCGCCAGCAGCTTGGGAGATGCTGAATGGACTGAAGCTTTCTTT. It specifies CASSLGDAEWTEAFF.

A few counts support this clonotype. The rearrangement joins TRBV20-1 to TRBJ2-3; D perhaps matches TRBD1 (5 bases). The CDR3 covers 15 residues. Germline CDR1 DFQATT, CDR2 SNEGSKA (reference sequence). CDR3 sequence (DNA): TGCAGCCTAAAGGGGCCCTGGGGCCCCCCGGATACGCAGTATTTT. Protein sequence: CSLKGPWGPPDTQYF.

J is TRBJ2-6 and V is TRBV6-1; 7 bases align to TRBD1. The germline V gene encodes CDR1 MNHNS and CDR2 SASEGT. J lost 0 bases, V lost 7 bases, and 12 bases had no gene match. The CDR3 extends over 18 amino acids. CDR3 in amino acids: CASTHRGQLVSGANVLTF. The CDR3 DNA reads TGTGCCAGCACCCACCGGGGACAGCTGGTCTCTGGGGCCAACGTCCTGACTTTC.

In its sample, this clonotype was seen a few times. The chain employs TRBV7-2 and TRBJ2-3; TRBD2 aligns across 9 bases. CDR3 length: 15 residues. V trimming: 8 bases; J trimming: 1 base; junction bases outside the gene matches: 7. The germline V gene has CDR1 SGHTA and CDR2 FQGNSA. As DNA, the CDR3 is TGTGCCAGCGGGATAGCGGGGGAGGGCACAGATACGCAGTATTTT. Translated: CASGIAGEGTDTQYF.

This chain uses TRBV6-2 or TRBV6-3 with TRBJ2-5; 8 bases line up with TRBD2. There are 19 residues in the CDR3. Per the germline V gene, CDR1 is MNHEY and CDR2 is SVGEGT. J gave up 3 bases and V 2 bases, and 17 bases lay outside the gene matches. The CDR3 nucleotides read TGTGCCAGCAGTTACCCGAGCGGGAGCGTCCTCGCACCAAAAGAGACCCAGTACTTC. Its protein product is CASSYPSGSVLAPKETQYF.

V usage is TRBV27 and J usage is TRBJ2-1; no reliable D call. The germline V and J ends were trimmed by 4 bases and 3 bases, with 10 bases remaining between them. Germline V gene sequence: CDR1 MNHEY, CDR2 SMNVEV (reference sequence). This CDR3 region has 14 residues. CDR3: CASSSPRGYNEQFF. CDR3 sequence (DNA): TGTGCCAGCAGTTCGCCTAGAGGCTACAATGAGCAGTTCTTC.

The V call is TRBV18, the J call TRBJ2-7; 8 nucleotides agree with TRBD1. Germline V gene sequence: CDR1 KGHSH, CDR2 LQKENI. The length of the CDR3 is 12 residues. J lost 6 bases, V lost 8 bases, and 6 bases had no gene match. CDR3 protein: CASADRVGEQYF. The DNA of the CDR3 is TGTGCCAGCGCGGACAGGGTTGGCGAGCAGTACTTC.

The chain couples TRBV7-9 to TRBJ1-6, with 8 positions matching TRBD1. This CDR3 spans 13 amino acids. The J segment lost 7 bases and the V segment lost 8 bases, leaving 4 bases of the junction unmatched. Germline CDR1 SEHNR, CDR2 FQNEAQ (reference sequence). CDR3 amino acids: CASGGQANSPLHF. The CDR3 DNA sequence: TGTGCCAGCGGGGGACAGGCGAATTCACCCCTCCACTTT.

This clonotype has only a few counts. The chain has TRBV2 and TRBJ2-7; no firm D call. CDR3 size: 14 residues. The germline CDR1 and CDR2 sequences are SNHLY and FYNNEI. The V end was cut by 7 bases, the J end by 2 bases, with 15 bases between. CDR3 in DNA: TGTGCCAGCAAACGGATAGCTCTCACCTACGAGCAGTACTTC. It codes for CASKRIALTYEQYF.

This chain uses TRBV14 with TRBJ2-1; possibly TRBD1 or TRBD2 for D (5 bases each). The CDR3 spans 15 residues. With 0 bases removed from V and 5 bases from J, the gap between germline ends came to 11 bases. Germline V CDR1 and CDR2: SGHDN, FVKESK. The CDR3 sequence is CASSQDRVGDNEQFF. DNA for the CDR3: TGTGCCAGCAGCCAAGACAGGGTGGGGGACAATGAGCAGTTCTTC.

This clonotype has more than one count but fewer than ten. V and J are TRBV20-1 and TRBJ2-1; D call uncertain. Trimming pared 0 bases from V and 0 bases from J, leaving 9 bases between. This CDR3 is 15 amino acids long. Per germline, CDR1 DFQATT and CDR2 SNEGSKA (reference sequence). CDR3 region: CSARDGRSSYNEQFF. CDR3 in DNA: TGCAGTGCTAGAGATGGCCGAAGCTCCTACAATGAGCAGTTCTTC.

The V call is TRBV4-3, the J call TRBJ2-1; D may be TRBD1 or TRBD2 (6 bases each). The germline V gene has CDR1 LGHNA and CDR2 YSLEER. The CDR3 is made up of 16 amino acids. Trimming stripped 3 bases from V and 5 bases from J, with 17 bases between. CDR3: CASSHHGGGTNNEQFF. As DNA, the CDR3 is TGCGCCAGCAGCCACCATGGGGGCGGGACAAACAATGAGCAGTTCTTC.

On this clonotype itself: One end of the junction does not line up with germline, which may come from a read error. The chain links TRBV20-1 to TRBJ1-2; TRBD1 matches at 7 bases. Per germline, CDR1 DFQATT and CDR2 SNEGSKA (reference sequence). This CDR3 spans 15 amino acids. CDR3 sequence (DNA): TGCAGTGCTAGAGCGGGACAGACTCCTTCCTATGGCTATACCTTC. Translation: CSARAGQTPSYGYTF.